This T cell receptor (beta chain) came from a study of breast tumors, draining lymph nodes, adjacent tissues. TCRdb re-called the multiplex PCR reads through MiXCR, storing one row per CDR3 protein. The sample has some 17,000 distinct CDR3 sequences; 45% are singletons. Study-wide points: Data only fit, rather than demonstrated, lymph node origin of most tumor T cells. Tumor and nontumor repertoires were significantly more similar in luminal-like than in basal-like breast cancer. Compared with lymph nodes, tumors were less diverse; compared with nontumor tissue, more.

About this clonotype: Its cognate antigen is unknown.

Germline V gives CDR1 SGDLS, CDR2 YYNGEE. Unmatched junction bases numbered 6, after V lost 4 bases and J lost 3 bases. The CDR3 has 14 amino acids. The rearrangement links TRBV9 to TRBJ2-7; TRBD2 matches at 8 bases. Sequenced: tumor-adjacent breast tissue. This TCR came from a female donor with breast cancer. Some clones in this sample may be carry-over from other donors' samples. Here the CDR3 DNA reads TGTGCCAGCAGCCCGGGACTAGTCAGCTACGAGCAGTACTTC. It yields the protein CASSPGLVSYEQYF. Full variable domain (missing parts from reference TRBV9 and TRBJ2-7): DSGVTQTPKHLITATGQRVTLRCSPRSGDLSVYWYQQSLDQGLQFLIQYYNGEERAKGNILERFSAQQFPDLHSELNLSSLELGDSALYFCASSPGLVSYEQYFGPGTRLTVT.